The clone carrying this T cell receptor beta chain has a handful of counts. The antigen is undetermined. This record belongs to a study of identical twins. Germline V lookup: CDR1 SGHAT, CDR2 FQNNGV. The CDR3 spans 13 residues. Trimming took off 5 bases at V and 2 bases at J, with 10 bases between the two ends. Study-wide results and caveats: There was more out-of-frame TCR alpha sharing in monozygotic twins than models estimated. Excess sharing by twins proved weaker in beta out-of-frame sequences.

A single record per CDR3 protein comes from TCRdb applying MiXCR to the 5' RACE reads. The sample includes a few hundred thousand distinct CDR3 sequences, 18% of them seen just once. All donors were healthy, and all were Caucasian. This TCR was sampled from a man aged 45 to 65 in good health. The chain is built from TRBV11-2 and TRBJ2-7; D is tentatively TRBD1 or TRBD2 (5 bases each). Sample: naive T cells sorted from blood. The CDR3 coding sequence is TGTGCCAGCAGCCACGGGACGACCTACGAGCAGTACTTC. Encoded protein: CASSHGTTYEQYF. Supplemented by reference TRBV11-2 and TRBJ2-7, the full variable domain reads EAGVAQSPRYKIIEKRQSVAFWCNPISGHATLYWYQQILGQGPKLLIQFQNNGVVDDSQLPKDRFSAERLKGVDSTLKIQPAKLEDSAVYLCASSHGTTYEQYFGPGTRLTVT.